This TCR beta chain appears in the sequencing data of a study of T cells in localized non-small cell lung cancer. Study observations and caveats: Adjacent lung exhibited a median of 57 among the 100 most abundant tumor clones. Heterogeneity is still possible, as just one tumor region was sequenced.

The J segment lost 10 bases and the V segment lost 1 base, leaving 4 bases of the junction unmatched. The germline CDR1 and CDR2 sequences are SGHVT and SQSDAQ. The CDR3 runs to 13 residues. Here immunoSEQ multiplex PCR was the method, and the copy in TCRdb shows in-frame clones only, minus some. Seen here are over 1,400 clones, approximately 30% observed once, and the top ten hold 7% to 9.5%. This clone was observed a handful of times. The antigen is undetermined. This specimen consisted of lung tumor tissue, obtained before any cancer treatment. The sequence was obtained from a male donor at least 60 years old with stage II lung adenocarcinoma. The chain combines TRBV7-4 with TRBJ1-1; 9 bases are a match to TRBD1. For the CDR3, the DNA is TGTGCCAGCAGCTTAGGCCCGGACAGGGGAGCTTTCTTT. This gives the protein CASSLGPDRGAFF.